The entry below gives a single T cell receptor beta chain sequence along with its context. The antigen remains unidentified. These data are taken from a study of cytomegalovirus exposure and HLA in healthy donors. Study observations and caveats: A later analysis showed TCR association rates differing by HLA locus, peaking at DRB1 and lowest at HLA-C. Sequencing depth across donors, presence/absence analyses assumed, was roughly uniform. A missense variant in DCLRE1C was later tied to TCR beta V- and J-gene trimming. The authors listed roughly 150 TCR beta chains as cytomegalovirus-associated.

This PCR relied on a set of 60 Vbeta primers and 13 Jbeta primers. Profiling relied on immunoSEQ multiplex PCR, and the TCRdb table lists in-frame clones only, not all of them. The sample holds roughly 190,000 clones; roughly 80% are singletons and the top ten take roughly 1.6%. The CDR3 totals 16 residues. Between the trimmed V and J ends, which lost 4 bases and 4 bases, there was a span of 19 bases. CDR1 and CDR2 (germline): MDHEN, SYDVKM. This clonotype was obtained from a woman aged 18-35 years in good health and CMV-seronegative. The sequenced material came from PBMCs. The rearrangement joins TRBV28 to TRBJ1-1; weak D call: TRBD1 (6 bases). The DNA of the CDR3 is TGTGCCAGCAGTTCTCTAAGAGACAGGTCGACCACTGAAGCTTTCTTT. Translated: CASSSLRDRSTTEAFF.